This T cell receptor (beta chain) emerged from a study of blood T cell repertoires in COVID-19. Whole-study context: Spain, Italy and the United States supplied samples that represented acute and convalescent COVID-19. T cells, B-cell-depleted T cells, or PBMCs provided the cDNA or gDNA that served as material.

CDR3 length: 18 residues. Trimming took 3 bases from V and 0 from J; bases not matched to a gene: 11. CDR1 is SGHRS and CDR2 is YFSETQ in the germline V gene. This clone was counted only a few times. In the authors' workflow: Nucleated cell number was recorded as an estimate derived from reference gene primer amplification. Clones were sequenced by immunoSEQ multiplex PCR, and TCRdb holds only the in-frame ones, with some missing. V, J and clone size reflect that table, while D and trimming were determined from the DNA. The data show roughly 50,000 clones, with roughly 85% seen just once and around 3.2% held by the top ten.

This receptor was identified in a woman aged 80 or over with acute or convalescent COVID-19. J is TRBJ1-1 and V is TRBV5-1; 10 bases line up with TRBD1. Material for sequencing was peripheral blood. DNA for the CDR3: TGCGCCAGCAGCTCGCACCGGGACAGGGGATATATGAACACTGAAGCTTTCTTT. Translating gives CASSSHRDRGYMNTEAFF.